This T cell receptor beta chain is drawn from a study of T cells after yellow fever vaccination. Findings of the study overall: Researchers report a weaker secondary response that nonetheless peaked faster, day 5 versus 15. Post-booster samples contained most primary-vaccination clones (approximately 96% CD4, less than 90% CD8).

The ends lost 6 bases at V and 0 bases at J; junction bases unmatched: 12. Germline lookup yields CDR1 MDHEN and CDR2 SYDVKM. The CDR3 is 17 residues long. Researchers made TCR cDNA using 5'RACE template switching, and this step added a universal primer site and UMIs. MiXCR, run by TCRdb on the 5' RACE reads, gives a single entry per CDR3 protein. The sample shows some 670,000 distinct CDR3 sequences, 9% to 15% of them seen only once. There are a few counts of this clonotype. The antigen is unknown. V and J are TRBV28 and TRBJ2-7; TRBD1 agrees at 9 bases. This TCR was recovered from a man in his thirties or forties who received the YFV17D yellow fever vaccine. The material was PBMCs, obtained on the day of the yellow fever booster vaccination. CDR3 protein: CASRMSRGTGSSYEQYF. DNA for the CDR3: TGTGCCAGCAGAATGTCCCGGGGGACAGGGAGCTCCTACGAGCAGTACTTC. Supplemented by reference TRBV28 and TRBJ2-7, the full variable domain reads DVKVTQSSRYLVKRTGEKVFLECVQDMDHENMFWYRQDPGLGLRLIYFSYDVKMKEKGDIPEGYSVSREKKERFSLILESASTNQTSMYLCASRMSRGTGSSYEQYFGPGTRLTVT.